The 21 T cell receptor beta chains below were found in one sample sequenced in a study of T cell responses to AZD1222 COVID-19 vaccine. Assay used: immunoSEQ multiplex PCR; TCRdb lists only in-frame clones, some missing. Altogether over 150,000 clones are present, about 88% being singletons, with the ten largest covering around 3%. The sequencing here drew on peripheral blood, taken on day 0 of AZD1222 vaccination. The source is an adult in good health.

Written as DNA, the CDR3 is TGTGCCAGCAGTTCAATGAGGGGGGGGGATTCACCCCTCCACTTT. Amino acid sequence: CASSSMRGGDSPLHF. This chain links TRBV6-5 with TRBJ1-6, with D possibly being TRBD1 (6 bases). The germline V and J ends were trimmed by 4 bases and 8 bases, with 15 bases remaining between them. CDR1 MNHEY and CDR2 SVGAGI come from the germline V gene. CDR3 length: 15 amino acids.

The rearrangement uses TRBV6-5 and TRBJ1-5; the match to TRBD1 covers 9 bases. The CDR3 contains 16 residues. V was pared by 2 bases and J by 5 bases, with 7 bases of the junction left unmatched. Germline CDR1 reads MNHEY; CDR2 reads SVGAGI. In nucleotides, the CDR3 is TGTGCCAGCAGTTACCCCCCGGACAGGGGATATCAGCCCCAGCATTTT. It translates to CASSYPPDRGYQPQHF.

The J gene is TRBJ1-1, the V gene TRBV3-1 (or the pseudogene TRBV3-2), with 7 nucleotides matching TRBD1. The CDR3 is made up of 15 amino acids. Germline-derived CDR1 and CDR2 are LGHDT and YNNKEL (reference sequence). The V gene end was trimmed by 4 bases and the J gene end by 7 bases; junction bases not matched to a gene: 12. The CDR3 sequence: CASSPPTGREGEAFF. The CDR3 nucleotides read TGTGCCAGCAGCCCCCCGACAGGGAGGGAGGGTGAAGCTTTCTTT.

DNA of the CDR3: TGTGCCAGTAGTCTCAACGCCGGGGGAGCGAACACCGGGGAGCTGTTTTTT. Its translation: CASSLNAGGANTGELFF. The genes are TRBV19 and TRBJ2-2; weak D call: TRBD2 (6 bases). Germline lookup yields CDR1 LNHDA and CDR2 SQIVND (reference sequence). The length of the CDR3 is 17 residues. Trimming shortened V by 5 bases and J by 0 bases, and 16 bases separated the two germline ends.

The genes are TRBV5-4 and TRBJ2-7; 8 bases are shared with TRBD1. CDR3 size: 17 residues. From germline, CDR1 is SGHNT and CDR2 YYREEE (reference sequence). The junction had 13 bases not matched to a gene; V was cut back by 1 base and J by 4 bases. CDR3 residues: CASSLLGGDRGRYEQYF. In nucleotides, the CDR3 is TGTGCCAGCAGCTTGTTGGGGGGTGACAGGGGTCGGTACGAGCAGTACTTC. Full variable domain (missing parts from reference TRBV5-4 and TRBJ2-7): ETGVTQSPTHLIKTRGQQVTLRCSSQSGHNTVSWYQQALGQGPQFIFQYYREEENGRGNFPPRFSGLQFPNYSSELNVNALELDDSALYLCASSLLGGDRGRYEQYFGPGTRLTVT.

The rearrangement links TRBV5-3 to TRBJ1-4; 7 bases agree with TRBD1. TRBV5-3 has ORF status, its function being uncertain. CDR3 size: 14 residues. Trimming at V came to 1 base and at J to 8 bases, leaving 5 bases not matched to a gene. CDR3 in amino acids: CARSLRQGEEKLFF. CDR3 in DNA: TGTGCCAGAAGCTTGAGGCAGGGGGAGGAAAAACTGTTTTTT.

The chain joins TRBV2 to TRBJ2-5; D tentatively fits TRBD1 or TRBD2 (5 bases each). The germline V gene has CDR1 SNHLY and CDR2 FYNNEI. Trimming removed 6 bases at V and 5 bases at J, with 13 bases between. CDR3 size: 13 residues. CDR3 protein: CASRLSEGETQYF. DNA of the CDR3: TGTGCCAGCAGGTTGAGCGAGGGGGAGACCCAGTACTTC.

The chain links TRBV2 to TRBJ1-2, with D perhaps TRBD1 (5 bases). Germline CDR1 reads SNHLY; CDR2 reads FYNNEI. CDR3 size: 14 residues. V lost 6 bases and J lost 3, with 14 bases in between. CDR3 sequence (DNA): TGTGCCAGCAGAGGGCAGGGAGTATACTATGGCTACACCTTC. This codes for CASRGQGVYYGYTF.

V and J are TRBV7-6 and TRBJ1-6; D gene uncertain. There are 13 residues in the CDR3. V shed 5 bases and J shed 6 bases, with 8 bases lying between them. Germline CDR1 reads SGHVS; CDR2 reads FNYEAQ. The CDR3 DNA sequence: TGTGCCAGCAGCCTCGAGCCTAATTCACCCCTCCACTTT. Its protein is CASSLEPNSPLHF.

This clone was counted a few times. The chain joins TRBV9 to TRBJ2-7; D not certain. Germline V gene lookup returns CDR1 SGDLS and CDR2 YYNGEE. Trimming took off 2 bases at V and 0 bases at J, with 12 bases between the two ends. This CDR3 comprises 15 residues. The CDR3 spells CASSVGDTYSYEQYF. The DNA for the CDR3 is TGTGCCAGCAGCGTCGGAGACACTTACTCCTACGAGCAGTACTTC.

V is TRBV5-1 and J is TRBJ2-7; D perhaps matches TRBD1 (6 bases). The V gene's germline CDR1 is SGHRS and CDR2 YFSETQ. The V end was cut by 4 bases, the J end by 7 bases, with 21 bases between. The CDR3 covers 15 residues. CDR3 amino acids: CASSATPQGTGEQYF. The CDR3 nucleotides are TGCGCCAGCAGCGCAACTCCGCAGGGGACCGGGGAGCAGTACTTC.

The chain couples TRBV15 to TRBJ1-2; the D gene is possibly TRBD1 (5 bases). Germline V gene lookup returns CDR1 LNHNV and CDR2 YYDKDF (reference sequence). CDR3 length: 15 amino acids. The V end was cut by 0 bases, the J end by 4 bases, with 12 bases between. The CDR3 here is CATSREQGGGYGYTF. CDR3 DNA: TGTGCCACCAGCAGAGAGCAGGGCGGAGGCTATGGCTACACCTTC.

This sequence joins TRBV7-2 and TRBJ1-1; D uncertain. Trimming removed 3 bases at V and 1 base at J, with 6 bases between. Per germline, CDR1 SGHTA and CDR2 FQGNSA. This CDR3 is built from 13 residues. The CDR3 coding sequence is TGTGCCAGCAGCTTCTCAGCGAACACTGAAGCTTTCTTT. Residues: CASSFSANTEAFF.

V usage is TRBV18 and J usage is TRBJ2-7, with TRBD1 matching 9 bases. CDR1 and CDR2 (germline): KGHSH, LQKENI. The CDR3 sequence is 13 residues long. The junction had 2 bases not matched to a gene; V was cut back by 3 bases and J by 5 bases. The CDR3, as DNA: TGTGCCAGCTCACCTGGGACAGGGAACGAGCAGTACTTC. Its translation: CASSPGTGNEQYF.

This chain links TRBV6-5 with TRBJ2-7; 7 bases fit TRBD1. Germline CDR1 MNHEY, CDR2 SVGAGI. The CDR3 contains 15 residues. V lost 5 bases, J lost 2 bases, and 9 bases stayed unmatched. In DNA, the CDR3 is TGTGCCAGCAGTAAACAGGGGTTTGCTGCCTACGAGCAGTACTTC. Protein product: CASSKQGFAAYEQYF.

Remarks on this clone: One end of the junction fails to match germline, which may point to a read error. J is TRBJ2-1 and V is TRBV7-8; unclear D gene. The CDR3 contains 11 residues. Germline CDR1 and CDR2: SGHVS and FQNEAQ. CDR3 protein: CATSPNNEQFF. The CDR3 bases are TGTGCCACCAGCCCAAACAATGAGCAGTTCTTC.

The gene calls are TRBV5-5 and TRBJ2-3; D is unresolved. V was trimmed by 1 base and J by 1 base, leaving 4 bases between them. The germline gives CDR1 SGHKS, CDR2 YYEKEE (reference sequence). There are 13 residues in the CDR3. CDR3 nucleotide sequence: TGTGCCAGCAGCTTGATTGGCACAGATACGCAGTATTTT. It yields the protein CASSLIGTDTQYF.

This clone was counted only a few times. The V gene is TRBV2, the J gene TRBJ2-7; TRBD1 matches at 8 bases. V was pared by 8 bases and J by 2 bases, with 8 bases of the junction left unmatched. The germline V gene encodes CDR1 SNHLY and CDR2 FYNNEI. This CDR3 spans 14 amino acids. This chain's CDR3 is CASQYWTGPYEQYF. CDR3 nucleotide sequence: TGTGCCAGCCAATATTGGACAGGGCCCTACGAGCAGTACTTC.

The gene calls are TRBV18 and TRBJ2-7; the D gene is possibly TRBD1 (6 bases). Germline lookup yields CDR1 KGHSH and CDR2 LQKENI. Trimming cost V 2 bases and J 4 bases, with 12 bases left between them. CDR3 length equals 14 residues. CDR3 region: CASSPGLGQYEQYF. The CDR3 DNA is TGTGCCAGCTCACCAGGGCTCGGACAGTACGAGCAGTACTTC.

This chain links TRBV21-1 with TRBJ2-2; the table assigns TRBD2, which was not confirmed against the DNA. TRBV21-1 is marked as a pseudogene. The CDR3 covers 16 residues. CDR3 loop: CASGWGRGENTGELFF. CDR3 nucleotide sequence: TGTGCCAGCGGTTGGGGGAGGGGCGAGAACACCGGGGAGCTGTTTTTT.

This clone showed up just a few times. This same CDR3 is encoded by further DNA sequences in the sample. The chain joins TRBV28 to TRBJ1-1; no clear D. The CDR3 runs to 14 residues. Trimming pared 3 bases from V and 1 base from J, leaving 9 bases between. Germline V gives CDR1 MDHEN, CDR2 SYDVKM. The DNA of the CDR3 is TGTGCCAGCAGTTTTCGGGAGGGGAACACTGAAGCTTTCTTT. This translates into CASSFREGNTEAFF.